Presented here are 7 T cell receptor beta chains from one specimen sequenced in a study of blood T cell repertoires in COVID-19. The protocol was immunoSEQ multiplex PCR, while the TCRdb copy is restricted to in-frame clones and leaves out a portion. The table has about 49,000 clones, roughly 86% seen once. The material sequenced was peripheral blood. These receptors were collected from a man aged 35 to 55 with active COVID-19.

The chain recombines TRBV5-6 with TRBJ1-2; no definite D call. The germline V gene has CDR1 SGHDT and CDR2 YYEEEE. The CDR3 is 16 amino acids. Trimming removed 2 bases from V and 8 bases from J, with 22 bases in between. The CDR3 nucleotides are TGTGCCAGCAGCTTAAGCCTTTCGGAGCTTATAAGCGGCTACACCTTC. It translates to CASSLSLSELISGYTF.

The chain has TRBV7-3 and TRBJ1-1; TRBD1 aligns across 10 bases. V was pared by 5 bases and J by 4 bases, with 4 bases of the junction left unmatched. The CDR3 contains 14 residues. CDR1 and CDR2 from the germline V gene are SGHTA and FQGTGA. CDR3 DNA sequence: TGTGCCAGCAGCCGACAGGGGGCCGTCACTGAAGCTTTCTTT. Translated, it gives CASSRQGAVTEAFF.

This chain joins TRBV7-8 and TRBJ2-7; the D gene is possibly TRBD2 (6 bases). V shed 5 bases and J shed 2 bases, with 16 bases lying between them. In germline, CDR1 is SGHVS, CDR2 FQNEAQ. This CDR3 spans 15 amino acids. The CDR3 DNA follows: TGTGCCAGCAGCCTCAAGCGGGTCGACCCCTACGAGCAGTACTTC. This gives the protein CASSLKRVDPYEQYF.

The chain combines TRBV28 with TRBJ1-6; tentatively, D is TRBD1 (5 bases). The CDR3 is made up of 12 amino acids. Trimming shortened V by 6 bases and J by 6 bases, and 6 bases separated the two germline ends. The germline gives CDR1 MDHEN, CDR2 SYDVKM. The CDR3 nucleotides read TGTGCCAGCAGGGGGCCTAATTCACCCCTCCACTTT. Its protein is CASRGPNSPLHF. Using reference TRBV28 and TRBJ1-6 for the parts outside the CDR3, the full variable domain is DVKVTQSSRYLVKRTGEKVFLECVQDMDHENMFWYRQDPGLGLRLIYFSYDVKMKEKGDIPEGYSVSREKKERFSLILESASTNQTSMYLCASRGPNSPLHFGNGTRLTVT.

J is TRBJ1-5 and V is TRBV21-1; the table calls TRBD1, which could not be checked here. TRBV21-1 is an annotated pseudogene. This CDR3 has 19 amino acids. DNA for the CDR3: TGTGCCAGCAGCAAAGGGACAGGCATGAGGTCCCCTAGCAATCAGCCCCAGCATTTT. This codes for CASSKGTGMRSPSNQPQHF.

The J gene is TRBJ2-4, the V gene TRBV11-2; D is perhaps TRBD1 (5 bases). V was trimmed by 0 bases and J by 1 base, leaving 13 bases between them. Germline lookup yields CDR1 SGHAT and CDR2 FQNNGV. There are 17 residues in the CDR3. This chain's CDR3 is CASSLDWTNSAKNIQYF. Written as DNA, the CDR3 is TGTGCCAGCAGCTTAGATTGGACAAATAGCGCCAAAAACATTCAGTACTTC.

This chain joins TRBV27 and TRBJ2-1; the match to TRBD1 covers 7 bases. CDR1 is MNHEY and CDR2 is SMNVEV in the germline V gene (reference sequence). J gave up 0 bases and V 5 bases, and 1 base lay outside the gene matches. The CDR3 spans 14 residues. Here the CDR3 DNA reads TGTGCCAGCAGTCGACAGGGCTCCTACAATGAGCAGTTCTTC. It translates to CASSRQGSYNEQFF.